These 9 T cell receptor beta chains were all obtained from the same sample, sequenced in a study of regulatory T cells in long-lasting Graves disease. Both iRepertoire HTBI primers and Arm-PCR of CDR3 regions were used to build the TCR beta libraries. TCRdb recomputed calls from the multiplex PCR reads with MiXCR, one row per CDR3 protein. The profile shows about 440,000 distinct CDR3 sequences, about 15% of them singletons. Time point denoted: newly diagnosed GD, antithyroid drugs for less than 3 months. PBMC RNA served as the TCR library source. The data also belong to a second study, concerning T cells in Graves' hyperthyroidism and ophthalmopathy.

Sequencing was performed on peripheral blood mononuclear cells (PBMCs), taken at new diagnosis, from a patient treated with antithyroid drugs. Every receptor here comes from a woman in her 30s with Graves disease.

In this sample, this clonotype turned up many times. DNA for the CDR3: TGTGCCAGCAGCCCCGGCCGGGCCACCCCTGGGTACAATGAGCAGTTCTTC. It encodes CASSPGRATPGYNEQFF. The chain links TRBV28 to TRBJ2-1; D unclear. Trimming cost V 6 bases and J 4 bases, with 22 bases left between them. Germline CDR1 MDHEN, CDR2 SYDVKM. The CDR3 has 17 amino acids.

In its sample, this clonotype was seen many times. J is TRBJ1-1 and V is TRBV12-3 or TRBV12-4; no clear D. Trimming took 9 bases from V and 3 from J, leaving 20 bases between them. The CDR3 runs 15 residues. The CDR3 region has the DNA TGTGCCAGTCGCGGAGGGTCTCTAATCTACACTGAAGCTTTCTTT. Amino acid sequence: CASRGGSLIYTEAFF.

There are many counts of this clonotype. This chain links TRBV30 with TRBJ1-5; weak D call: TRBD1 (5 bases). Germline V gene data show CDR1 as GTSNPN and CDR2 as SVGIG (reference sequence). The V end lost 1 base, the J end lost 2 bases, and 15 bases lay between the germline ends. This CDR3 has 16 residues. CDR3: CAWSGQKEGRNQPQHF. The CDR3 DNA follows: TGTGCCTGGAGTGGACAGAAAGAGGGGCGCAATCAGCCCCAGCATTTT.

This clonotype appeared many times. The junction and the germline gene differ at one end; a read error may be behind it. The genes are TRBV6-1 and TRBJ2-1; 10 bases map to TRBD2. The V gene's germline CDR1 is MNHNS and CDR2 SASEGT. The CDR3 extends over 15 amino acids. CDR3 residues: CASSAILAGADEQFF. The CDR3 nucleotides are TGCGCCAGCAGTGCCATTCTAGCGGGAGCCGATGAGCAGTTCTTC.

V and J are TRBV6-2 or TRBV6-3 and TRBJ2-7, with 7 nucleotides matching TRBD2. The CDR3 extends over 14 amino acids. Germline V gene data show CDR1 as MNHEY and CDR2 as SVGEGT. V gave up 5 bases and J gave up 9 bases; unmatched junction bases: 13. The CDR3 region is CASSNAGTTKGQYF. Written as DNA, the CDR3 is TGTGCCAGCAGTAACGCCGGGACTACGAAAGGGCAGTACTTC.

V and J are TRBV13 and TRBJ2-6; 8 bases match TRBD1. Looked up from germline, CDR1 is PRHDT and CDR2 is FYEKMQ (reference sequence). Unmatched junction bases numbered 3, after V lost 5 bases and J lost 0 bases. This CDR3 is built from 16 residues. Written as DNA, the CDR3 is TGTGCCAGCAGCCCTGGGACAGGCTCTGGGGCCAACGTCCTGACTTTC. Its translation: CASSPGTGSGANVLTF.

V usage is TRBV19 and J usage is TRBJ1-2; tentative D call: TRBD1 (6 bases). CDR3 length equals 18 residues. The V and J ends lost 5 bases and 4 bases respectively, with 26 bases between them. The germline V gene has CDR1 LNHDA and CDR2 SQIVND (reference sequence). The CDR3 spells CASSLGTLITAPTYGYTF. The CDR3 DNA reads TGTGCCAGTAGTCTCGGGACACTCATAACCGCGCCGACCTATGGCTACACCTTC.

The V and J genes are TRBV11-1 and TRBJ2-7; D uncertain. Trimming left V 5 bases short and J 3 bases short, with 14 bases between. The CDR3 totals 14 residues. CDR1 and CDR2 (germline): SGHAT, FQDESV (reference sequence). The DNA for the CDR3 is TGTGCCAGCAGCCAAGCTCGAGCAGGCTACGAGCAGTACTTC. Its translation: CASSQARAGYEQYF.

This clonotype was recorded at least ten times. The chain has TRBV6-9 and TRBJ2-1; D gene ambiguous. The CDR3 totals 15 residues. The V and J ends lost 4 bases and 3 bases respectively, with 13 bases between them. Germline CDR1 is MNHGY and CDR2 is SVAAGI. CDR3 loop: CASSSFGGDYNEQFF. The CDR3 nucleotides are TGTGCCAGCAGTTCATTCGGTGGGGACTACAATGAGCAGTTCTTC.